The T cell receptor beta chain under discussion was sequenced for a study of patients and donors after allogeneic stem cell transplantation (TCRdb year 2020). V loses 4 bases of germline sequence and J loses 2 bases, and the interval between the two ends is 11 bases. From cysteine to phenylalanine, the CDR3 is 13 amino acids long. Here the CDR3 DNA is all that survives: 39 bases in frame from base 1. Taken from the germline V gene, the CDR1 and CDR2 loops are SQVTM and ANQGSEA. This clonotype was observed a handful of times. Its antigen is still unknown. No base qualities exist here, and no much larger clone lies one base off it. Receptor libraries were prepared by RT-PCR. The reads were generated on a NextSeq 550. Starting from the raw public reads, TCRdb applied fastp trimming at Q25, assembled clones with MiXCR and retained in-frame beta chains. All rows with the same CDR3 protein become a single entry with the most common DNA and genes. In all, the sample holds some 960,000 distinct CDR3 sequences, and about a sixth of those were seen once. 5% to 6.5% of the sample belongs to the ten largest clones.

The source material was blood, either unsorted or a sorted T cell fraction (not recorded which). This TCR derives from a human donor who was either an allogeneic HSCT recipient or a stem cell or donor lymphocyte infusion donor (not recorded which). It is not recorded whose cells these are; they may come from a transplant donor. The chain joins TRBV29-1 to TRBJ2-5; matching of 6 bases hints at TRBD2 as the D gene. The nucleotide sequence is TGCAGCGTTGGCAGTGGGGGGCAAGAGACCCAGTACTTC. This yields the protein CSVGSGGQETQYF.